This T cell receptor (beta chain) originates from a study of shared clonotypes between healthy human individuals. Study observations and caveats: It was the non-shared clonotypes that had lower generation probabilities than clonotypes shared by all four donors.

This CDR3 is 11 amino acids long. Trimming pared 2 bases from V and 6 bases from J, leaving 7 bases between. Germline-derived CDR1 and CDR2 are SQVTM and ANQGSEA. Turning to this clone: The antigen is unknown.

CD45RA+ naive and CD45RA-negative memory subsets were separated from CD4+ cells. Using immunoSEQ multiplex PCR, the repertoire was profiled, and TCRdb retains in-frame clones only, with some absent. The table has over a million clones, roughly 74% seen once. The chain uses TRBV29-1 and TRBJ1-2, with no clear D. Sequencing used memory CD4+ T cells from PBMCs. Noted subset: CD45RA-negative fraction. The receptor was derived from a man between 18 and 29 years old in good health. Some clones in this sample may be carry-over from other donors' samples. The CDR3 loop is CSVEQTNGYTF. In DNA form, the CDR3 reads TGCAGCGTTGAACAAACAAATGGCTACACCTTC.